The present T cell receptor (beta chain) was sequenced within a study of T cell changes during pregnancy in multiple sclerosis. Using immunoSEQ multiplex PCR, the repertoire was profiled, and TCRdb retains in-frame clones only, with some absent. This table has around 130,000 clones, roughly 96% appearing once. This CDR3 comprises 13 residues. V dropped 0 bases and J dropped 6 bases, with 9 bases sitting between them. Looked up from germline, CDR1 is SGHRS and CDR2 is YFSETQ. The sequencing here drew on peripheral blood, taken after pregnancy. This sequence joins TRBV5-1 and TRBJ1-2; D uncertain. The clonotype originates from a female donor with multiple sclerosis, enrolled in a pregnancy study. CDR3: CASSLEGGNGYTF. The CDR3, as DNA: TGCGCCAGCAGCTTGGAGGGAGGAAATGGCTACACCTTC.